This T cell receptor beta chain was sequenced during a study of cytomegalovirus exposure and HLA in healthy donors. V dropped 7 bases and J dropped 8 bases, with 21 bases sitting between them. There are 15 residues in the CDR3. CDR1 is MNHEY, CDR2 SMNVEV, per germline (reference sequence). 60 Vbeta and 13 Jbeta primers were used in PCR. Some clones are missing from TCRdb's copy, which holds only in-frame ones; the method was immunoSEQ multiplex PCR. The data hold roughly 170,000 clones, with about four fifths observed a single time. Sequenced material: PBMCs. The receptor comes from a man aged 25-40 years in good health and CMV-seropositive. This chain links TRBV27 with TRBJ2-1, with TRBD1 as a possible D gene (5 bases). The CDR3 sequence: CASKPPGKYRDEQFF. CDR3 coding DNA: TGTGCCAGCAAGCCCCCAGGGAAGTATAGGGATGAGCAGTTCTTC.